The clone carrying this TCR beta chain showed up just once. Its antigen is currently unknown. The sample comes from a study of post-analysis software for immune sequencing data. As for the study in general: Multiple sclerosis in the patients followed relapsing-remitting, secondary progressive and progressive-relapsing courses.

Unique molecular identifiers were built into the TCR beta cDNA libraries. Once about 0.9 to 11 million T cells were used, hundreds of thousands of cDNA molecules resulted. One entry per CDR3 protein, called by TCRdb with MiXCR from the PCR reads. Altogether hundreds of thousands of distinct CDR3 sequences are present, roughly 50% being singletons, with the ten largest covering about 4.5%. This CDR3 has 15 amino acids. Trimming took 6 bases from V and 0 from J, leaving 11 bases between them. Findings and caveats of the study: Comparison with controls showed significantly lower normalized Chao1 diversity in multiple sclerosis patients. Patients had higher frequencies than controls of about 5 TRBV segments, including TRBV5-6, TRBV5-1 and TRBV20-1. With F measure, samples from one preparation batch clustered together strongly.

The TCR sequence derives from a girl aged 10 to 17 with multiple sclerosis. Material: blood. The chain employs TRBV12-3 or TRBV12-4 and TRBJ1-4; D is unclear. The CDR3 loop reads CASSPSGATNEKLFF. CDR3 nucleotides: TGTGCCAGCAGCCCGTCTGGTGCAACTAATGAAAAACTGTTTTTT.